Included here is one T cell receptor (beta chain) sequence, with context. Antigen unknown. This sample stems from a study of T cell responses to AZD1222 COVID-19 vaccine. Study-wide results and caveats: Across spike, vaccine-associated CD4 TCRs were found, dominant at 160-218 and 743-854. Scientists sampled the repertoires only once the peak T cell response had passed.

Measured with immunoSEQ multiplex PCR; TCRdb has only the in-frame clones, and not every one. The sample shows some 150,000 clones, under 95% of them seen only once. This CDR3 spans 15 amino acids. Trimming removed 1 base at V and 1 base at J, with 11 bases between. Germline V gene sequence: CDR1 SGHRS, CDR2 YFSETQ. The receptor was isolated from an adult in good health. This chain connects TRBV5-1 to TRBJ1-1, with D uncertain. The sample in question was peripheral blood, obtained on day 0 of AZD1222 vaccination. In nucleotides, the CDR3 is TGCGCCAGCAGCTTGCGGGCTCACAAGAACACTGAAGCTTTCTTT. It codes for CASSLRAHKNTEAFF.